The 25 T cell receptor beta chains below all came from one sample that was sequenced in a study of blood T cell repertoires in COVID-19. TCRdb's copy holds only in-frame clones and misses some; the assay was immunoSEQ multiplex PCR. The table shows roughly 230,000 clones, with 80% to 85% occurring only once. The sample taken for sequencing was PBMCs or T cells enriched from blood (not recorded which). The receptors were sampled from a man aged 45 to 65 who had recovered from COVID-19.

The chain employs TRBV7-2 and TRBJ1-2; 8 bases line up with TRBD1. V shed 5 bases and J 8 bases; nucleotides not matched to a gene: 13. The CDR3 has 15 residues. The germline V gene encodes CDR1 SGHTA and CDR2 FQGNSA. This CDR3 is CASSQQSGTGYGYTF. In DNA form, the CDR3 reads TGTGCCAGCAGCCAGCAATCTGGGACAGGTTACGGCTACACCTTC. The variable domain in full, with the rest retrieved from reference TRBV7-2 and TRBJ1-2, is GAGVSQSPSNKVTEKGKDVELRCDPISGHTALYWYRQSLGQGLEFLIYFQGNSAPDKSGLPSDRFSAERTGGSVSTLTIQRTQQEDSAVYLCASSQQSGTGYGYTFGSGTRLTVV.

The chain combines TRBV3-1 (or the pseudogene TRBV3-2) with TRBJ2-1; a possible D gene is TRBD2 (6 bases). Germline-derived CDR1 and CDR2 are LGHDT and YNNKEL (reference sequence). This CDR3 is 13 amino acids long. V was clipped by 2 bases and J by 10 bases, with 12 bases between them. The DNA for the CDR3 is TGTGCCAGCAGCCAACTAGTTCGGGAGGAGCAGTTCTTC. Encoded protein: CASSQLVREEQFF.

The chain uses TRBV27 and TRBJ1-4, with TRBD1 matching 11 bases. CDR1 is MNHEY, CDR2 SMNVEV, per germline (reference sequence). The length of the CDR3 is 17 residues. V lost 3 bases and J lost 7; bases outside the gene matches: 10. CDR3 protein: CASSLATGTGGTEKLFF. DNA of the CDR3: TGTGCCAGCAGTTTGGCCACCGGGACAGGGGGAACTGAAAAACTGTTTTTT.

The chain employs TRBV6-4 and TRBJ1-1; 9 positions match TRBD1. CDR1 is MRHNA and CDR2 is SNTAGT in the germline V gene. Losses at the gene ends were 4 bases for V and 6 bases for J; bases not matched to a gene: 3. CDR3 length equals 13 residues. The CDR3 DNA sequence: TGTGCCAGCAGTGGAACAGGGGGCTCTGAAGCTTTCTTT. This encodes CASSGTGGSEAFF.

The chain employs TRBV28 and TRBJ2-3; 7 bases match TRBD2. This CDR3 is 12 amino acids long. Trimming cost V 6 bases and J 8 bases; bases outside gene matches: 5. Germline assignment: CDR1 MDHEN and CDR2 SYDVKM. The chain's CDR3 is CASSVRGVTQYF. CDR3 nucleotide sequence: TGTGCCAGCAGCGTCCGGGGGGTTACGCAGTATTTT.

In its sample, this clone was seen a few times. The chain recombines TRBV7-6 with TRBJ2-1, with TRBD2 identical over 13 bases. Per the germline V gene, CDR1 is SGHVS and CDR2 is FNYEAQ. The CDR3 consists of 16 residues. Trimming cost V 4 bases and J 8 bases; bases outside gene matches: 8. The CDR3 DNA sequence: TGTGCCAGCAGCTGGGGGGGGACTAGCGGGACCTATGAGCAGTTCTTC. Protein sequence: CASSWGGTSGTYEQFF. The complete variable domain, with remaining parts taken from reference TRBV7-6 and TRBJ2-1, reads GAGVSQSPRYKVTKRGQDVALRCDPISGHVSLYWYRQALGQGPEFLTYFNYEAQQDKSGLPNDRFSAERPEGSISTLTIQRTEQRDSAMYRCASSWGGTSGTYEQFFGPGTRLTVL.

The chain employs TRBV9 and TRBJ2-1; D is perhaps TRBD1 (6 bases). The germline V gene encodes CDR1 SGDLS and CDR2 YYNGEE. The CDR3 consists of 16 residues. Trimming left V 2 bases short and J 9 bases short, with 21 bases between. This CDR3 reads CASSVRRQGSFGEQFF. DNA for the CDR3: TGTGCCAGCAGCGTTCGCAGGCAGGGGTCCTTTGGTGAGCAGTTCTTC.

This chain joins TRBV20-1 and TRBJ2-7; 9 nucleotides line up with TRBD2. Trimming cost V 3 bases and J 4 bases; bases outside gene matches: 7. The CDR3 runs 14 residues. From germline, CDR1 is DFQATT and CDR2 SNEGSKA (reference sequence). CDR3 residues: CSASISGSRYEQYF. The CDR3 DNA reads TGCAGTGCTAGTATTAGCGGGAGTCGGTACGAGCAGTACTTC.

This clone appeared a few times. The chain combines TRBV19 with TRBJ1-1, with D perhaps matching TRBD1 (5 bases). The CDR3 length is 13 residues. Trimming removed 3 bases at V and 4 bases at J, with 9 bases between. Germline loops: CDR1 LNHDA, CDR2 SQIVND (reference sequence). The CDR3, as DNA: TGTGCCAGTAGTATGGGAAGGGGCACTGAAGCTTTCTTT. Its translation is CASSMGRGTEAFF.

The V call is TRBV7-2, the J call TRBJ1-2; 7 bases are shared with TRBD1. The CDR3 sequence is 14 residues long. With 3 bases clipped from V and 4 bases from J, the junction kept 5 bases outside the gene matches. Germline CDR1 and CDR2: SGHTA and FQGNSA. CDR3 amino acids: CASSLTGSVYGYTF. The CDR3 nucleotides are TGTGCCAGCAGCTTGACAGGGAGCGTCTATGGCTACACCTTC.

CDR3: CASSLGQGLSGANVLTF. The CDR3 DNA reads TGTGCCAGCAGTTTGGGACAGGGACTCTCTGGGGCCAACGTCCTGACTTTC. The V and J genes are TRBV2 and TRBJ2-6, with 9 positions matching TRBD1. J gave up 0 bases and V 5 bases, and 5 bases lay outside the gene matches. The CDR3 spans 17 residues. Per the germline V gene, CDR1 is SNHLY and CDR2 is FYNNEI.

CDR3 nucleotide sequence: TGTGCCAGCACCTCGCCCCCAGGGGTAGATGGCTACACCTTC. It translates to CASTSPPGVDGYTF. V usage is TRBV6-5 and J usage is TRBJ1-2, with D tentatively TRBD1 (6 bases). CDR3 length: 14 amino acids. Trimming pared 7 bases from V and 6 bases from J, leaving 18 bases between. The germline CDR1 and CDR2 sequences are MNHEY and SVGAGI.

The chain links TRBV12-3 or TRBV12-4 to TRBJ2-1; perhaps TRBD1 as D (5 bases). V dropped 7 bases and J dropped 6 bases, with 13 bases sitting between them. CDR3 length: 13 residues. The CDR3, as DNA: TGTGCCAGCATCAGTGGTCAGGGCAATGAGCAGTTCTTC. Translated, it gives CASISGQGNEQFF.

The chain recombines TRBV5-5 with TRBJ1-1, with 12 bases lining up with TRBD1. CDR1 and CDR2 from the germline V gene are SGHKS and YYEKEE (reference sequence). CDR3 length: 17 residues. Losses at the gene ends were 4 bases for V and 0 bases for J; bases not matched to a gene: 7. CDR3 protein: CASSRWDRGLMNTEAFF. The CDR3 coding sequence is TGTGCCAGCAGCAGGTGGGACAGGGGGCTGATGAACACTGAAGCTTTCTTT.

In its sample, this clone was seen a few times. This chain uses TRBV7-3 with TRBJ2-7, with TRBD1 identical over 9 bases. CDR1 is SGHTA and CDR2 is FQGTGA in the germline V gene. Trimming cost V 0 bases and J 3 bases; bases outside gene matches: 12. The CDR3 is 18 amino acids. This chain's CDR3 is CASSLTGDPGQGRYEQYF. The DNA of the CDR3 is TGTGCCAGCAGCTTAACGGGGGATCCGGGACAGGGACGCTACGAGCAGTACTTC.

CDR3 bases: TGCGCCAGCAGCCAAGGTCCAGCGACCGGGGAGCTGTTTTTT. Translation: CASSQGPATGELFF. The chain has TRBV4-3 and TRBJ2-2; D not certain. Trimming left V 1 base short and J 5 bases short, with 8 bases between. The CDR3 is made up of 14 amino acids. The V gene's germline CDR1 is LGHNA and CDR2 YSLEER.

This clone showed up just a few times. The chain couples TRBV7-3 to TRBJ2-1, with 9 bases matching TRBD2. CDR3 length: 18 residues. The ends lost 0 bases at V and 4 bases at J; junction bases unmatched: 10. Germline CDR1 SGHTA, CDR2 FQGTGA. For the CDR3, the DNA is TGTGCCAGCAGCTTAACGCTTGGGGCTAGCGGGGAGTACAATGAGCAGTTCTTC. Encoded protein: CASSLTLGASGEYNEQFF.

In the case of this clone: At one end the junction does not follow the germline gene, possibly because of a read error. The V and J genes are TRBV12-5 and TRBJ2-7; the D gene is possibly TRBD1 (6 bases). Germline V gene data show CDR1 as LGHNT and CDR2 as FRNRAP. The CDR3 loop spans 15 amino acids. The CDR3 DNA is TGTGCTAGTGGTTTGTTGGCAGGGGCCTCCCACGAGCAGTACTTC. Encoded protein: CASGLLAGASHEQYF.

This chain links TRBV5-6 with TRBJ1-2; D possibly corresponds to TRBD1 (6 bases). Germline V CDR1 and CDR2: SGHDT, YYEEEE. Trimming cost V 4 bases and J 4 bases, with 11 bases left between them. The CDR3 sequence is 13 residues long. Here the CDR3 reads CASSTDRIYGYTF. CDR3 coding DNA: TGTGCCAGCAGCACTGACAGGATCTATGGCTACACCTTC.

The chain employs TRBV11-2 and TRBJ2-1; D is unclear. The length of the CDR3 is 16 residues. Trimming left V 5 bases short and J 6 bases short, with 20 bases between. Per germline, CDR1 SGHAT and CDR2 FQNNGV. The CDR3 protein is CASSPPGPGSTNEQFF. The CDR3 coding sequence is TGTGCCAGCAGCCCCCCTGGTCCAGGTAGTACCAATGAGCAGTTCTTC.

This clone turned up a few times. The chain uses TRBV11-3 and TRBJ1-3; D unclear. The CDR3 is 14 residues long. Germline CDR1 reads SGHNT; CDR2 reads YENEEA. The germline V and J ends were trimmed by 5 bases and 4 bases, with 12 bases remaining between them. The CDR3 DNA reads TGTGCCAGCAGCGTCCAAACTGTGGGAAACACCATATATTTT. It specifies CASSVQTVGNTIYF.

The J gene is TRBJ1-5, the V gene TRBV19, with 8 bases matching TRBD1. Germline V gene sequence: CDR1 LNHDA, CDR2 SQIVND (reference sequence). The junction had 15 bases not matched to a gene; V was cut back by 7 bases and J by 1 base. The CDR3 runs 18 residues. DNA of the CDR3: TGTGCCAGTAAAGGCCCAGGGGGCGACGGGGGAAGCAATCAGCCCCAGCATTTT. This codes for CASKGPGGDGGSNQPQHF.

The chain couples TRBV15 to TRBJ1-2; D is possibly TRBD1 (5 bases). The V end was cut by 2 bases, the J end by 4 bases, with 11 bases between. The CDR3 covers 14 residues. The germline CDR1 and CDR2 sequences are LNHNV and YYDKDF (reference sequence). The DNA for the CDR3 is TGTGCCACCAGCAGACCTGACAGTATCTATGGCTACACCTTC. Translation gives CATSRPDSIYGYTF.

This chain connects TRBV18 to TRBJ1-3; 9 nucleotides match TRBD1. This CDR3 contains 15 residues. Germline trimming cut 2 bases from V and 3 bases from J; bases unmatched to any gene: 2. The germline V gene encodes CDR1 KGHSH and CDR2 LQKENI. The CDR3 here is CASSPNRGLGNTIYF. In DNA, the CDR3 is TGTGCCAGCTCACCAAACAGGGGGCTTGGAAACACCATATATTTT.

V and J are TRBV7-9 and TRBJ2-7; D may be TRBD2 (6 bases). V gave up 8 bases and J gave up 0 bases, with 17 bases separating them. The CDR3 runs 15 residues. The germline gives CDR1 SEHNR, CDR2 FQNEAQ (reference sequence). The CDR3 coding sequence is TGTGCCAGCTCTGGCGGGATGGGTAGCTCCTACGAGCAGTACTTC. Translation gives CASSGGMGSSYEQYF.